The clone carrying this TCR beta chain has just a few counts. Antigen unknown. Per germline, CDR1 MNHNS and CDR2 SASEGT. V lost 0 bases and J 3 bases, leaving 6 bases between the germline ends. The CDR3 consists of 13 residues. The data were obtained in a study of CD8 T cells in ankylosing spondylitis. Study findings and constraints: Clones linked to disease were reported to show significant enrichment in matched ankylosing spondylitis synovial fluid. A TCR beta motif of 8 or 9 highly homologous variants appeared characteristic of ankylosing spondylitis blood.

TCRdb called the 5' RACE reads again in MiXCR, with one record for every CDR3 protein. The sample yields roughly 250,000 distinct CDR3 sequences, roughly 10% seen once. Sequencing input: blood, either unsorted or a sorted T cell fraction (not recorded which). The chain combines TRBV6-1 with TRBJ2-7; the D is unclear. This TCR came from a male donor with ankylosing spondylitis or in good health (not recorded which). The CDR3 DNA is TGTGCCAGCAGTGAAGCGCCCGACTACGAGCAGTACTTC. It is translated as CASSEAPDYEQYF.